Ten or more counts support the clone carrying this T cell receptor beta chain. Its cognate antigen is unknown. Researchers built TCR beta libraries using quantitative 5'-RACE with molecular barcodes. TCRdb re-called the 5' RACE reads with MiXCR, one entry per CDR3 protein. The table records fewer than 550,000 distinct CDR3 sequences, about 5% of them present only once. The data are from a study of CD8 T cells in ankylosing spondylitis. General study findings and limits: Relatively scarce in peripheral blood, disease-linked clones were CD8+. Clones tied to disease were said to be significantly enriched in matched ankylosing spondylitis synovial fluid. A motif of roughly 8 highly homologous TCR beta variants was seen as apparently characteristic of ankylosing spondylitis blood.

The CDR3 has 20 residues. Between the trimmed V and J ends, which lost 3 bases and 4 bases, there was a span of 27 bases. Germline-derived CDR1 and CDR2 are ENHRY and SYGVKD. The receptor's source is a male donor with ankylosing spondylitis. Sequencing used blood, either unsorted or a sorted T cell fraction (not recorded which). The rearrangement links TRBV10-3 to TRBJ2-2, with D perhaps TRBD2 (6 bases). CDR3 region: CAISDFESSGYRRGTGELFF. Here the CDR3 DNA reads TGTGCCATCAGTGACTTTGAGTCCTCCGGTTATCGGAGGGGCACCGGGGAGCTGTTTTTT.